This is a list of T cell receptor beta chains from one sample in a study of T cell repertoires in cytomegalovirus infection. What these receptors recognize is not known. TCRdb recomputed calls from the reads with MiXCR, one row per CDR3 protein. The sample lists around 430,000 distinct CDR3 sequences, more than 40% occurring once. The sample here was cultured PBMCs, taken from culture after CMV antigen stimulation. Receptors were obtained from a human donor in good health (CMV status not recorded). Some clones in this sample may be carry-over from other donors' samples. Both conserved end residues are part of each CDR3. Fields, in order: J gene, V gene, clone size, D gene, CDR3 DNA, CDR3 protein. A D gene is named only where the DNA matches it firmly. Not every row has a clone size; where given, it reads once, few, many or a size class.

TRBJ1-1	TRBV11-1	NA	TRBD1	TGTGCCAGCAGCCAGGGACAGGGGACCTTGAACACTGAAGCTTTCTTT	CASSQGQGTLNTEAFF
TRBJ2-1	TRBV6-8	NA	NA	TGTGCCAGCAGTTACAACCGGGACCTGTACAATGAGCAGTTCTTC	CASSYNRDLYNEQFF
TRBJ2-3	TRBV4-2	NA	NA	TGTGCCAGCAGCCTGAGTTCAGCTCGAGGGGGGCGCACAGATACGCAGTATTTT	CASSLSSARGGRTDTQYF
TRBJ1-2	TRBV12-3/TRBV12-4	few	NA	TGTGCCAGCAGTTTGTCATCAGGGGATGGCTACACCTTC	CASSLSSGDGYTF
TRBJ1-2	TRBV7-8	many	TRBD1	TGTGCCAGCAGCTTAGGGAGGGGTAGGACAGGCAGCTATGGCTACACCTTC	CASSLGRGRTGSYGYTF
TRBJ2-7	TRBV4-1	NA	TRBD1	TGCGCCAGCAGCCAAGTTGGGACCCGGACAGGGGGGTTACCAACCTACGAGCAGTACTTC	CASSQVGTRTGGLPTYEQYF
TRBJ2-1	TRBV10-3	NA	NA	TGTGCCATCAGTGACTTACAGGAGAGGGATGAGCAGTTCTTC	CAISDLQERDEQFF
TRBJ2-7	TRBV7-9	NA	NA	TGTGCCAGCAGCTGGATCATTACGGGACCAGGACCCCATCAGTACTTC	CASSWIITGPGPHQYF
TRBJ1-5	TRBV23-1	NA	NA	TGCGCCAGCAGTTACGGGGAAGAAGTTCCGCCCCAGCATTTT	CASSYGEEVPPQHF
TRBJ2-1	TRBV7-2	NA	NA	TGTGCCAGCAGCTTAGGATCGCGGTATGGCAATGAGCAGTTCTTC	CASSLGSRYGNEQFF
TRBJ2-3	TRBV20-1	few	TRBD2	TGCAGTGCTATTGGATTAGGGAGGGTAGAACCAGATACGCAGTATTTT	CSAIGLGRVEPDTQYF
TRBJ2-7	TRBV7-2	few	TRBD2	TGTGCCAGCAGCCCACCCCCGGTAATAGCGGGATCATACGAGCAGTACTTC	CASSPPPVIAGSYEQYF
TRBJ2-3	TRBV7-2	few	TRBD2	TGTGCCAGCAGCTTAGCGTCGACTAGCGGGGGGGTTTTT	CASSLASTSGGVF
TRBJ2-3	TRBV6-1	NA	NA	TGTGCCAGCAGTGAAGTTGGGGACACAGATACGCAGTATTTT	CASSEVGDTDTQYF
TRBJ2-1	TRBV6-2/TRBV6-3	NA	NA	TGTGCCAGCAGTTACTCGCCAGACAGTAGTCTTGAGCAGTTCTTC	CASSYSPDSSLEQFF
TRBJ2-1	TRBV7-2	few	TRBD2	TGTGCCAGCAGCTCTAGCGGGGCGGGATTCACAAATGAGCAGTTCTTC	CASSSSGAGFTNEQFF
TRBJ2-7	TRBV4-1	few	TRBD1	TGCGCCAGCAGCCAAATCGACAGGGGCTACGAGCAGTACTTC	CASSQIDRGYEQYF
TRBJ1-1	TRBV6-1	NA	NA	TGTGCCAGCAGTGAGCGAAGACAAGGGGACACTGAAGCTTTCTTT	CASSERRQGDTEAFF
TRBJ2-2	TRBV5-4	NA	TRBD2	TGTGCCAGCAGCCCCCCAGTTGAGCGCGGGAGGGCCGGGGAGCTGTTTTTT	CASSPPVERGRAGELFF
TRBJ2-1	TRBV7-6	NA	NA	TGTGCCAGCAGCCCAGCGGCTAGGGGGAACAATGAGCAGTTCTTC	CASSPAARGNNEQFF
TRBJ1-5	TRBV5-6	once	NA	TGTGCCAGCAGCTTGAAGCCTAATAGCAATCAGCCCCAGCATTTT	CASSLKPNSNQPQHF
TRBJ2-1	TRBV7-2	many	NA	TGTGCCAGCAGCTTATTAGGGTTCTACAATGAGCAGTTCTTC	CASSLLGFYNEQFF
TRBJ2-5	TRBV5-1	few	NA	TGCGCCAGCAGCCCACAGGGTACGGAGACCCAGTACTTC	CASSPQGTETQYF
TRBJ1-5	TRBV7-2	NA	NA	TGTGCCAGCAGCTTAAAGGGGTTACGGCAGCCCCAGCATTTT	CASSLKGLRQPQHF
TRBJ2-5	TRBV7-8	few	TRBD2	TGTGCCAGCAGCTTGGATGAGCGGGGGGGCGGGACCCAGTACTTC	CASSLDERGGGTQYF
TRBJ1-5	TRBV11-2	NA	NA	TGTGCCAGCAGCTTAGATGACACGGGGAAGTATAGCAATCAGCCCCAGCATTTT	CASSLDDTGKYSNQPQHF
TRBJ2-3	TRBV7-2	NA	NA	TGTGCCAGCAGCTCGGATACGCAGTATTTT	CASSSDTQYF
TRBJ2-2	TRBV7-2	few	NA	TGTGCCAGCAGCTCCGGGGGGGGACAGATCGGGGAGCTGTTTTTT	CASSSGGGQIGELFF